These T cell receptor beta chains were read from a single sample in a study of OX40 agonist ivuxolimab in advanced cancers. Sequenced by immunoSEQ multiplex PCR; TCRdb stores in-frame clones only, minus some. This sample carries fewer than 75,000 clones, approximately 89% of them seen once, and the ten largest clones take around 2.3%. This sample comprised CD4+ or CD8+ T cells sorted from blood, obtained in a trial of the OX40 agonist ivuxolimab. The receptors originated from an adult with an advanced solid tumor such as melanoma, head and neck, liver or kidney cancer. Both conserved end residues are part of each CDR3. D genes are given only for firm matches. Clone size appears in some rows only: once, few, many, or a class for an expanded clone.

CDR3aa: CASSIQGAGYGYTF
CDR3nt: TGTGCCAGCAGCATACAGGGGGCAGGCTATGGCTACACCTTC
abundance: -
v_gene: TRBV13
d_gene: TRBD1
j_gene: TRBJ1-2

CDR3aa: CASGLRDSNNEQFF
CDR3nt: TGTGCCAGCGGCCTCAGGGACTCAAACAATGAGCAGTTCTTC
abundance: -
v_gene: TRBV13
d_gene: -
j_gene: TRBJ2-1

CDR3aa: CASSVDADTQYF
CDR3nt: TGTGCCAGCAGCGTAGATGCAGATACGCAGTATTTT
abundance: -
v_gene: TRBV9
d_gene: -
j_gene: TRBJ2-3

CDR3aa: CASSPGTGGNQPQHF
CDR3nt: TGTGCCAGCTCACCCGGGACAGGGGGCAATCAGCCCCAGCATTTT
abundance: -
v_gene: TRBV18
d_gene: TRBD1
j_gene: TRBJ1-5

CDR3aa: CASSPLIASGVQYF
CDR3nt: TGTGCCAGCAGTCCCCTCATAGCTAGCGGGGTCCAGTATTTT
abundance: -
v_gene: TRBV28
d_gene: TRBD2
j_gene: TRBJ2-3

CDR3aa: CASFGQAGSPLHF
CDR3nt: TGTGCCAGCTTTGGACAGGCGGGATCACCCCTCCACTTT
abundance: few
v_gene: TRBV28
d_gene: TRBD1
j_gene: TRBJ1-6

CDR3aa: CASSIWTSGMYTGELFF
CDR3nt: TGTGCCAGTAGTATTTGGACTAGCGGGATGTACACCGGGGAGCTGTTTTTT
abundance: -
v_gene: TRBV19
d_gene: TRBD2
j_gene: TRBJ2-2

CDR3aa: CASRSRLAGVYEQYF
CDR3nt: TGTGCCAGCAGGTCCAGACTAGCGGGAGTCTACGAGCAGTACTTC
abundance: -
v_gene: TRBV6-5
d_gene: TRBD2
j_gene: TRBJ2-7

CDR3aa: CASSLDTRGEQYF
CDR3nt: TGTGCCAGCAGCTTGGATACTAGGGGCGAGCAGTACTTC
abundance: -
v_gene: TRBV11-3
d_gene: -
j_gene: TRBJ2-7

CDR3aa: CASSLKFEQYF
CDR3nt: TGTGCCAGCAGCTTAAAATTCGAGCAGTACTTC
abundance: -
v_gene: TRBV11-3
d_gene: -
j_gene: TRBJ2-7

CDR3aa: CAWSELTIETGDPYEQYF
CDR3nt: TGTGCCTGGAGTGAACTTACGATCGAGACAGGGGATCCCTACGAGCAGTACTTC
abundance: -
v_gene: TRBV30
d_gene: TRBD1
j_gene: TRBJ2-7

CDR3aa: CASSLGGSGLSNTQYF
CDR3nt: TGTGCCAGCAGCTTAGGGGGTAGCGGGCTCTCCAATACGCAGTATTTT
abundance: -
v_gene: TRBV11-3
d_gene: TRBD2
j_gene: TRBJ2-3

CDR3aa: CASSAPSSYEQYF
CDR3nt: TGTGCCAGCAGTGCTCCCAGCTCCTACGAGCAGTACTTC
abundance: -
v_gene: TRBV6-5
d_gene: -
j_gene: TRBJ2-7

CDR3aa: CASRRTGGTEAFF
CDR3nt: TGTGCCAGCAGGCGGACAGGCGGCACTGAAGCTTTCTTT
abundance: -
v_gene: TRBV27
d_gene: TRBD1
j_gene: TRBJ1-1

CDR3aa: CASSRSGAGEQYF
CDR3nt: TGTGCCAGCAGCCGTAGCGGGGCAGGCGAGCAGTACTTC
abundance: once
v_gene: TRBV7-9
d_gene: TRBD2
j_gene: TRBJ2-7

CDR3aa: CASSPEVHSPEVNTEAFF
CDR3nt: TGTGCCAGCAGCCCCGAGGTACACTCCCCAGAAGTGAACACTGAAGCTTTCTTT
abundance: -
v_gene: TRBV12-1
d_gene: -
j_gene: TRBJ1-1

CDR3aa: CAISESENEQYF
CDR3nt: TGTGCCATCAGTGAGAGTGAGAACGAGCAGTACTTC
abundance: few
v_gene: TRBV10-3
d_gene: -
j_gene: TRBJ2-7

CDR3aa: CASSRGLAGGGETQYF
CDR3nt: TGTGCCAGCTCACGCGGACTAGCGGGAGGCGGGGAGACCCAGTACTTC
abundance: -
v_gene: TRBV18
d_gene: TRBD2
j_gene: TRBJ2-5

CDR3aa: CASSVGLAGEGAVKTQYF
CDR3nt: TGTGCCAGTAGCGTAGGACTAGCGGGAGAAGGGGCCGTGAAGACCCAGTACTTC
abundance: -
v_gene: TRBV19
d_gene: TRBD2
j_gene: TRBJ2-5

CDR3aa: CASIFGTGDYGYTF
CDR3nt: TGTGCCAGCATTTTCGGGACAGGGGACTATGGCTACACCTTC
abundance: -
v_gene: TRBV6-6
d_gene: TRBD1
j_gene: TRBJ1-2

CDR3aa: CASSLAAALAGNTGELFF
CDR3nt: TGTGCCAGCAGCTTAGCGGCCGCCTTAGCGGGGAACACCGGGGAGCTGTTTTTT
abundance: -
v_gene: TRBV7-9
d_gene: TRBD2
j_gene: TRBJ2-2

CDR3aa: CASSSGLAVKDEQYF
CDR3nt: TGTGCCAGCAGTTCGGGACTAGCGGTGAAGGACGAGCAGTACTTC
abundance: -
v_gene: TRBV28
d_gene: TRBD2
j_gene: TRBJ2-7

CDR3aa: CASSPQGGNYGYTF
CDR3nt: TGTGCCAGCAGCCCCCAGGGGGGCAACTATGGCTACACCTTC
abundance: -
v_gene: TRBV7-2
d_gene: TRBD1
j_gene: TRBJ1-2

CDR3aa: CASRLNTEAFF
CDR3nt: TGTGCCAGTAGGCTAAACACTGAAGCTTTCTTT
abundance: few
v_gene: TRBV19
d_gene: -
j_gene: TRBJ1-1

CDR3aa: CASSYTGGAQPQHF
CDR3nt: TGTGCCAGCAGCTACACAGGGGGCGCGCAGCCCCAGCATTTT
abundance: once
v_gene: TRBV28
d_gene: TRBD1
j_gene: TRBJ1-5

CDR3aa: CASTFGRVTEAFF
CDR3nt: TGTGCCAGCACCTTTGGAAGGGTTACCGAAGCTTTCTTT
abundance: -
v_gene: TRBV28
d_gene: -
j_gene: TRBJ1-1

CDR3aa: CASYRGQGHRYEQFF
CDR3nt: TGTGCCAGCTATAGGGGACAGGGGCATAGGTATGAGCAGTTCTTC
abundance: -
v_gene: TRBV2
d_gene: TRBD1
j_gene: TRBJ2-1

CDR3aa: CASSLEGTSGREQYF
CDR3nt: TGCGCCAGCAGCTTGGAGGGGACTAGCGGGCGGGAGCAGTACTTC
abundance: -
v_gene: TRBV5-1
d_gene: TRBD2
j_gene: TRBJ2-7